This TCR beta chain was sequenced during a study of blood T cell repertoires in COVID-19. Libraries were prepared by immunoSEQ multiplex PCR; TCRdb keeps only in-frame clonotypes and omits some of them. The profile shows 95,000 to 150,000 clones, 82% of them singletons. CDR3 size: 13 residues. Trimming pared 1 base from V and 7 bases from J, leaving 8 bases between. Germline assignment: CDR1 SEHNR and CDR2 FQNEAQ (reference sequence). The sequence was collected from a woman in her sixties or seventies with acute or convalescent COVID-19. V usage is TRBV7-9 and J usage is TRBJ1-5, with D possibly TRBD1 on 6 matching bases. The source material was peripheral blood. The CDR3 protein is CASSLGRGQPQHF. The CDR3 coding sequence is TGTGCCAGCAGCTTAGGCAGGGGCCAGCCCCAGCATTTT. Based on the CDR3 plus reference TRBV7-9 and TRBJ1-5, the full variable domain is DTGVSQNPRHKITKRGQNVTFRCDPISEHNRLYWYRQTLGQGPEFLTYFQNEAQLEKSRLLSDRFSAERPKGSFSTLEIQRTEQGDSAMYLCASSLGRGQPQHFGDGTRLSIL.